This TCR beta chain was profiled in a study of technical replicates of blood from several donors. CDR3 size: 12 residues. Germline CDR1 reads SQVTM; CDR2 reads ANQGSEA. V was pared by 4 bases and J by 7 bases, with 7 bases of the junction left unmatched. Sequenced by immunoSEQ multiplex PCR; TCRdb stores in-frame clones only, minus some. The sample lists over 85,000 clones; 90% to 95% were seen once. This clone appeared a single time. V gene TRBV29-1 combines with J gene TRBJ2-7; 7 bases align to TRBD1. The sequence was obtained from a human donor in good health. Sequencing was done on a sample of T cells isolated from PBMCs. The chain's CDR3 is CSVVRQGTEQYF. In DNA form, the CDR3 reads TGCAGCGTTGTACGACAGGGTACGGAGCAGTACTTC.